The source of this TCR beta chain is a study of T-cell memory formation after mild COVID-19. Study findings and constraints: Prior to infection, memory already included some responding clones, suggesting cross-reactive memory joined.

5'RACE primed from the constant segment yielded TCR alpha and TCR beta cDNA libraries bearing sample barcodes and UMIs. MiXCR, applied by TCRdb to the 5' RACE reads, yields one record per CDR3 protein. The repertoire holds 150,000 to 200,000 distinct CDR3 sequences, with approximately 16% as singletons. As concerns this clonotype: Its antigen is undetermined.

This receptor was obtained from an adult woman who had mild COVID-19 (a few samples of this study predate the infection). Cell type and time point are not known. The sample taken for sequencing was PBMCs or a T cell subset sorted from them (not recorded which).

This CDR3 reads CSARDARLTSGYNEQFF. The CDR3 nucleotides read TGCAGTGCTAGAGACGCGCGTTTGACTAGCGGATACAATGAGCAGTTCTTC. This chain uses TRBV20-1 with TRBJ2-1; 9 bases map to TRBD2. The CDR3 consists of 17 residues. V was pared by 0 bases and J by 4 bases, with 10 bases of the junction left unmatched. Germline CDR1 reads DFQATT; CDR2 reads SNEGSKA (reference sequence).